The 25 T cell receptor delta chains listed next were all sequenced from one sample in a study of γδ T cells in repeated Plasmodium falciparum infection. Vgamma9/Vdelta2+ and Vdelta2-negative gammadelta T cells were flow-sorted from PBMC for bulk sequencing. TCRdb reprocessed the multiplex PCR reads through CATT. This table has tens of thousands of delta-chain clones, over 0.75% appearing once. Input material: gamma-delta T cells from blood. These receptors all stem from a pool of human donors (malaria-infected and uninfected, not separated).

In the case of this clone: The TCRdb protein comes from a much larger clone and disagrees with this DNA's translation at residue 13, likely due to a read error; the protein given here is derived from the DNA. The J gene went uncalled, whereas the V gene is TRDV2. This CDR3 has 15 residues. Germline CDR1 and CDR2: GEAIGNYY and EKD. CDR3 amino acids: CACDTASRNTDKPIF. CDR3 nucleotides: TGTGCCTGTGACACCGCATCCCGTAACACCGATAAACCCATCTTT.

On this clone: A far more abundant clone sits one base away, making this likely a read error. Other DNA sequences from this sample encode an identical CDR3 as well. The chain has TRDV2 and TRDJ1; D possibly corresponds to TRDD3 (5 bases). Here the J gene was assigned by germline matching of the DNA, as TCRdb has none. V lost 2 bases to trimming and J lost 2 bases, with 35 bases between them. Germline loops: CDR1 GEAIGNYY, CDR2 EKD. This CDR3 is 22 amino acids long. The CDR3 DNA reads as TGTGCCTGTGACATCAAAGTAGGTAATTGGGGTACTCGTGAAAAAGAGACCGATAAACTCATCTTT. Protein: CACDIKVGNWGTREKETDKLIF.

For this clone: TCRdb attributes to this sequence the protein of a much larger clone, which differs from the DNA translation at residue 10; a read error is likely, and the protein displayed is translated from the DNA. The chain couples TRDV1 to TRDJ1, with 7 nucleotides matching TRDD3. Because TCRdb records no J gene, it was assigned here through a match of the DNA to germline. The CDR3 is 20 residues long. V lost 0 bases to trimming and J lost 2 bases; unmatched junction nucleotides: 18. Germline values: CDR1 TSWWSYY, CDR2 QGS. Here the CDR3 reads CALGELAPTEGYRSTDKLIF. The CDR3 DNA reads TGTGCTCTTGGGGAACTGGCCCCCACTGAGGGATACCGCTCAACCGATAAACTCATCTTT.

This clone was picked up a small number of times. TCRdb has a much larger clone's protein, which differs at residue 5 from the translation of this DNA, likely because of a read error; what is shown is the protein translated from the DNA. V usage is TRDV1 and J usage is TRDJ1, with D perhaps TRDD2 or TRDD3 (6 bases each). CDR3 length equals 22 residues. Between the trimmed V and J ends, which lost 0 bases and 2 bases, there was a span of 31 bases. Germline values: CDR1 TSWWSYY, CDR2 QGS. The CDR3 sequence is CALGELPTDSWGYPPITDKLIF. For the CDR3, the DNA is TGTGCTCTTGGGGAACTTCCTACCGATAGTTGGGGGTACCCTCCAATTACCGATAAACTCATCTTT.

In its sample, this clone was seen a few times. The TCRdb protein, from a much larger clone, departs from this DNA's translation at residue 4, likely by read error; the protein shown derives from the DNA. The chain carries TRDV1 and TRDJ1; D tentatively fits TRDD2 or TRDD3 (6 bases each). TCRdb carries no J gene annotation; the J gene was assigned here by matching the DNA with germline. CDR3 length: 22 amino acids. CDR1 is TSWWSYY and CDR2 is QGS in the germline V gene. The chain's CDR3 is CALRDRPSYGPKGLGLTFKLIF. The DNA of the CDR3 is TGTGCTCTTAGGGACAGACCCTCCTACGGTCCGAAGGGCCTGGGGCTGACTTTCAAACTCATCTTT.

This clone was seen a handful of times. The mismatch at residue 16 between this DNA's translation and the TCRdb protein of a much larger clone likely reflects a read error; the protein shown is translated from the DNA. This sequence joins TRDV1 and TRDJ1; no reliable D call. The J gene is not listed in TCRdb, so it was assigned here from a DNA match to germline. This CDR3 spans 19 amino acids. Trimming removed 6 bases from V and 9 bases from J, with 35 bases in between. Germline values: CDR1 TSWWSYY, CDR2 QGS. The CDR3 sequence is CALGRSLKARERLRYELIF. CDR3 in DNA: TGTGCTCTTGGTAGGTCCCTGAAGGCCCGGGAGCGTCTAAGATATGAACTCATCTTT.

This clone was counted only a few times. A read error is likely here: a far larger clone is one base away. This specimen includes other DNA sequences encoding the same CDR3. The chain uses TRDV1 and TRDJ1, with 8 bases that match TRDD3. The J gene, not given by TCRdb, was assigned here from a germline match of the nucleotide sequence. The CDR3 extends over 16 amino acids. Germline-derived CDR1 and CDR2 are TSWWSYY and QGS. The CDR3 DNA sequence: TGTGCCCTTGGTAGGGCTACTCTGGGGGACAACGATAAACTCATCTTT. Protein product: CALGRATLGDNDKLIF.

A remark on this clone: TCRdb has a much larger clone's protein, which differs at residue 3 from the translation of this DNA, likely because of a read error; what is shown is the protein translated from the DNA. The chain is built from TRDV1 and TRDJ1; 8 bases are a match to TRDD3. The CDR3 spans 18 residues. Per the germline V gene, CDR1 is TSWWSYY and CDR2 is QGS. The DNA for the CDR3 is TGTGCTATTGGGACCAGACCCTGGGGGACCCACGAGACCGATAAACTCATCTTT. This encodes CAIGTRPWGTHETDKLIF.

At least ten counts were recorded for this clone. At the DNA level, this CDR3 is encoded by other sequences in the same sample as well. The V call is TRDV2, the J call TRDJ1, with TRDD3 identical over 12 bases. V was pared by 3 bases and J by 3 bases, with 13 bases of the junction left unmatched. CDR3 length: 18 amino acids. Germline V gene sequence: CDR1 GEAIGNYY, CDR2 EKD. The CDR3: CACDRLLDWGIQPDKLIF. The CDR3 bases are TGTGCCTGTGACCGACTACTCGACTGGGGGATACAGCCCGATAAACTCATCTTT.

With regard to this clone: TCRdb pairs this DNA with a much larger clone's protein that differs at residue 5, likely a read error; the protein shown was translated from the DNA. No J gene was named, though the V gene is TRDV2. CDR1 is GEAIGNYY and CDR2 is EKD in the germline V gene. The CDR3 is 9 amino acids. The chain's CDR3 is CAFHRGIIF. The CDR3 bases are TGTGCCTTCCACAGGGGTATTATCTTT.

The table lists this clone with a few counts. The TCRdb record carries a much larger clone's protein, which differs from this DNA's translation at residue 10; a read error is the likely cause, and the protein listed here is the DNA translation. The chain joins TRDV2 to TRDJ1, with 10 bases lining up with TRDD3. This CDR3 comprises 16 residues. V lost 5 bases and J lost 2; bases outside the gene matches: 10. The V gene's germline CDR1 is GEAIGNYY and CDR2 EKD. DNA for the CDR3: TGTGCCTGTGTCAACCTGGGGGATATGGAGACCGATAAACTCATCTTT. It specifies CACVNLGDMETDKLIF.

This clone was counted between two and nine times. TCRdb's protein for this DNA is that of a much larger clone and differs from the translation at residue 8, likely a read error; the protein shown is the DNA translation. The gene calls are TRDV1 and TRDJ1; 11 positions agree with TRDD3. The J gene was missing in TCRdb and was found by matching the end of the DNA to germline. J gave up 3 bases and V 2 bases, and 44 bases lay outside the gene matches. Germline V gene sequence: CDR1 TSWWSYY, CDR2 QGS. The CDR3 length is 29 residues. The CDR3 DNA is TGTGCTCTTGGGGAATTCATACGGTCCGAGCCTGGGGGATACTTCAAGGTTGAACCATTCCCTAATGTGGCCGATAAACTCATCTTT. Translation gives CALGEFIRSEPGGYFKVEPFPNVADKLIF.

A few counts support this clone. The translation of this DNA and the TCRdb protein of a much larger clone differ at residue 8, probably owing to a read error; the protein shown here is translated from the DNA. The rearrangement uses TRDV1 and TRDJ1, with 12 bases identical to TRDD3. The CDR3 loop spans 22 amino acids. The J segment lost 0 bases and the V segment lost 1 base, leaving 18 bases of the junction unmatched. CDR1 is TSWWSYY, CDR2 QGS, per germline. The CDR3 sequence is CALGERRGTGGYQGSYTDKLIF. The CDR3 nucleotides are TGTGCTCTTGGGGAACGGAGGGGGACTGGGGGATACCAAGGGTCGTACACCGATAAACTCATCTTT.

This clone was found a few times. TCRdb's listed protein matches a much larger clone and diverges from this DNA's translation at residue 12, likely through a read error; the protein shown comes from the DNA. This chain uses TRDV2 with TRDJ1; TRDD3 is a possible D gene (6 bases). The CDR3 is made up of 15 amino acids. Germline CDR1 GEAIGNYY, CDR2 EKD. CDR3 protein: CACDAMGADTDELIF. The CDR3 bases are TGTGCCTGTGACGCCATGGGGGCCGACACCGATGAACTCATCTTT.

This clone was seen only a few times. Since a far larger clone is one base different, this is likely a read error. This specimen includes other DNA sequences encoding the same CDR3. This sequence joins TRDV2 and TRDJ1, with TRDD3 matching over 9 bases. In the absence of a J gene in TCRdb, the DNA was matched to germline to assign it here. Looked up from germline, CDR1 is GEAIGNYY and CDR2 is EKD. CDR3 length equals 16 residues. CDR3 nucleotides: TGTGCCTGCGACACTCTACTGGGGGAGCACACCGATAAACTCATCTTT. Its translation is CACDTLLGEHTDKLIF.

As regards this clone: It differs at one base from a far larger clone, so likely a read error. At the DNA level, this CDR3 is encoded by other sequences in the same sample as well. The V and J genes are TRDV1 and TRDJ1; D is unclear. The J gene, left out of TCRdb, was set here by checking the DNA against germline. Per germline, CDR1 TSWWSYY and CDR2 QGS. The CDR3 is 11 amino acids. CDR3 region: CALSYTDKLIF. The CDR3 region has the DNA TGCGCTCTTTCGTACACCGATAAACTCATCTTT.

This clone was recorded a few times. The protein recorded in TCRdb matches a much larger clone and deviates from this DNA's translation at residue 14, suggesting a read error; the protein here is obtained by translating the DNA. The gene calls are TRDV2 and TRDJ1; D is possibly TRDD2 or TRDD3 (6 bases each). The J gene was missing in TCRdb and was found by matching the end of the DNA to germline. The V gene's germline CDR1 is GEAIGNYY and CDR2 EKD. The germline V and J ends were trimmed by 3 bases and 7 bases, with 29 bases remaining between them. The CDR3 runs 18 residues. In nucleotides, the CDR3 is TGTGCCTGTGACCAAATGGCCTTCCCGGGGGACGGGAGCGCTAAACTCATCTTT. Its translation: CACDQMAFPGDGSAKLIF.

This clone was counted only a few times. This DNA's translation differs at residue 11 from TCRdb's protein, which comes from a much larger clone; a read error is likely, and the protein shown is translated from the DNA. The chain links TRDV2 to TRDJ3; D is undetermined. TCRdb records no J gene; here it was assigned by comparing the DNA to germline. The germline V and J ends were trimmed by 0 bases and 0 bases, with 26 bases remaining between them. CDR1 GEAIGNYY and CDR2 EKD come from the germline V gene. The CDR3 has 23 residues. Here the CDR3 reads CACDTVSGYTEGFSSWDTRQMFF. Written as DNA, the CDR3 is TGTGCCTGTGACACCGTCTCCGGGTATACTGAGGGGTTTAGCTCCTGGGACACCCGACAGATGTTTTTC.

This clone came up a few times. The protein that TCRdb holds for this DNA derives from a much larger clone and differs from the translated DNA at residue 6, which likely indicates a read error; the protein shown here is translated from the DNA. The V and J genes are TRDV2 and TRDJ1; D gene unclear. The J gene, not given by TCRdb, was assigned here from a germline match of the nucleotide sequence. Germline V CDR1 and CDR2: GEAIGNYY, EKD. The CDR3 runs to 15 residues. The germline V and J ends were trimmed by 0 bases and 3 bases, with 13 bases remaining between them. Here the CDR3 DNA reads TGTGCCTGTGACACCGTCAGTTCACCTCCCGATAAACTCATCTTT. Its translation: CACDTVSSPPDKLIF.

Notes on this clone: This DNA translates differently at residue 7 from the TCRdb protein, which is that of a much larger clone; a read error is likely, and the protein shown is the DNA's own translation. The genes are TRDV2 and TRDJ1; 7 nucleotides line up with TRDD3. The J gene, missing from TCRdb, was assigned here through DNA to germline matching. CDR3 size: 16 residues. J lost 5 bases, V lost 3 bases, and 14 bases had no gene match. Germline V gene data show CDR1 as GEAIGNYY and CDR2 as EKD. The CDR3, as DNA: TGTGCCTGTGACCCGTTACAGGGGGATTACAGTGATAAACTCATCTTT. Protein product: CACDPLQGDYSDKLIF.

A note on this clone: TCRdb records a much larger clone's protein for this DNA, with a difference at residue 11 that likely arises from a read error; the protein given is the translation of the DNA. This rearrangement joins TRDV2 to TRDJ1; TRDD2 or TRDD3 may be the D gene (5 bases each). TCRdb records no J gene; here it was assigned by comparing the DNA to germline. Deletions cut 0 bases from V and 5 bases from J, with 27 bases between. This CDR3 comprises 19 residues. CDR1 is GEAIGNYY, CDR2 EKD, per germline. CDR3 nucleotide sequence: TGTGCCTGTGACACCCTCCGAGGGGGCCCTACACCTACGATGGATAAACTCATCTTT. Translated, it gives CACDTLRGGPTPTMDKLIF.

In the case of this clone: This likely stems from a read error, as it lies one base from a far larger clone. Other DNA variants within this sample encode the same CDR3. The chain employs TRDV2 and TRDJ1; either TRDD2 or TRDD3 may fit D (6 bases each). No J gene is reported in TCRdb; it was inferred here by comparing the DNA with germline. Germline V gene lookup returns CDR1 GEAIGNYY and CDR2 EKD. The CDR3 extends over 20 amino acids. V lost 8 bases and J lost 2, with 35 bases in between. The CDR3 DNA reads as TGTGCCTTCATGACCTTCCCCTCTGTACTGGGAGATACTGGAACCGATAAACTCATCTTT. Translation: CAFMTFPSVLGDTGTDKLIF.

This clone was seen only a few times. One base separates it from a far larger clone, so it is likely a read error. Other DNA sequences in the same sample also yield this CDR3. The gene calls are TRDV1 and TRDJ1; the match to TRDD3 covers 13 bases. The J gene is not listed in TCRdb, so it was assigned here from a DNA match to germline. V was clipped by 3 bases and J by 7 bases; unmatched bases: 14. Germline CDR1 reads TSWWSYY; CDR2 reads QGS. This CDR3 is built from 18 residues. CDR3 loop: CALGELVLGDTGGGKLIF. The CDR3 DNA follows: TGTGCTCTTGGGGAGCTAGTACTGGGGGATACGGGCGGTGGTAAACTCATCTTT.

In the case of this clone: TCRdb records a much larger clone's protein for this DNA, with a difference at residue 19 that likely arises from a read error; the protein given is the translation of the DNA. The J gene went uncalled, whereas the V gene is TRDV1; the table's D call, TRDD3, was not checked against the DNA. The CDR3 length is 20 residues. Germline lookup yields CDR1 TSWWSYY and CDR2 QGS. CDR3 amino acids: CALGERQTPGVLLHTDKLTF. The CDR3 coding sequence is TGTGCTCTTGGGGAAAGACAAACCCCAGGAGTACTTCTCCACACCGATAAACTCACCTTT.

This clone was counted only a few times. A read error likely explains this, since a far larger clone differs by one base. Other DNA sequences in the sample encode the same CDR3. No J gene was assigned, while the V gene was called as TRAV36/DV7; the table's TRDD3 call for D was not verified on the DNA. Germline values: CDR1 VTNFRS, CDR2 LTSSGIE (reference sequence). The CDR3 runs to 13 residues. This chain's CDR3 is CATSTGGYGKLIF. The CDR3 region has the DNA TGTGCTACAAGTACTGGGGGATACGGTAAACTCATCTTC.